The rows below give T cell receptor beta chains drawn from one sample of a study of cytomegalovirus exposure and HLA in healthy donors. The data were produced by immunoSEQ multiplex PCR, yet TCRdb's version contains in-frame clones alone and is incomplete. The profile shows 200,000 or so clones, 80% to 85% of them singletons. Sequenced: PBMCs. These receptors came from a woman in her forties in good health and CMV-seronegative. The CDR3 runs from the conserved cysteine through the conserved F or W. The D gene is left open where the match is weak. Clone size, where shown, is once, few, many, or a class for clones that have expanded.

J	size	V	D	CDR3	DNA
TRBJ2-1	-	TRBV21-1	-	CASKTSGSSYNEQFF	TGTGCCAGCAAGACTAGCGGGAGCTCCTACAATGAGCAGTTCTTC
TRBJ2-2	-	TRBV25-1	TRBD1	CASSGPGQLNTGELFF	TGTGCCAGCAGTGGTCCGGGACAGTTGAACACCGGGGAGCTGTTTTTT
TRBJ2-3	-	TRBV7-9	-	CASSLAGADTQYF	TGTGCCAGCAGCTTAGCGGGAGCGGATACGCAGTATTTT
TRBJ1-1	-	TRBV19	-	CASSSPGDASTEAFF	TGTGCCAGTAGTAGTCCAGGGGACGCGAGCACTGAAGCTTTCTTT
TRBJ2-6	once	TRBV27	-	CASSPEIPRSSGANVLTF	TGTGCCAGCAGTCCTGAAATCCCACGGAGCTCTGGGGCCAACGTCCTGACTTTC
TRBJ2-2	-	TRBV9	-	CASSVEAAGELFF	TGTGCCAGCAGCGTAGAAGCGGCCGGGGAGCTGTTTTTT
TRBJ2-2	-	TRBV6-5	-	CASSYSGDTGELFF	TGTGCCAGCAGTTATTCGGGGGACACCGGGGAGCTGTTTTTT
TRBJ1-2	once	TRBV6-6	-	CASSPGENYGYTF	TGTGCCAGCAGTCCGGGGGAGAACTATGGCTACACCTTC
TRBJ2-2	-	TRBV19	-	CASSAGPGTAGVNTGELFF	TGTGCCAGCAGCGCGGGGCCCGGGACCGCCGGTGTGAACACCGGGGAGCTGTTTTTT
TRBJ2-2	few	TRBV29-1	-	CSVEGVPPGTGELFF	TGCAGCGTTGAAGGCGTACCCCCGGGTACCGGGGAGCTGTTTTTT
TRBJ2-2	-	TRBV7-7	-	CASSPTRATGELFF	TGTGCCAGCAGCCCGACAAGAGCTACCGGGGAGCTGTTTTTT
TRBJ2-5	few	TRBV9	-	CASSAETSWSETQYF	TGTGCCAGCAGCGCCGAGACTAGTTGGTCAGAGACCCAGTACTTC
TRBJ1-4	once	TRBV25-1	-	CASSLGGHEKLFF	TGTGCCAGCAGCCTCGGCGGCCATGAAAAACTGTTTTTT
TRBJ2-1	-	TRBV10-3	TRBD2	CAISDPGLAGYNEQFF	TGTGCCATCAGTGACCCAGGACTAGCGGGGTACAATGAGCAGTTCTTC
TRBJ2-7	few	TRBV6-5	TRBD2	CASSTGLAGDREQYF	TGTGCCAGCAGCACGGGACTAGCGGGAGATCGCGAGCAGTACTTC
TRBJ2-7	-	TRBV2	-	CASKSQGSSYEQYF	TGTGCCAGCAAGAGCCAGGGGAGCTCCTACGAGCAGTACTTC
TRBJ1-2	-	TRBV7-2	TRBD1	CASSSTGDYGYTF	TGTGCCAGCAGCTCGACAGGGGACTATGGCTACACCTTC